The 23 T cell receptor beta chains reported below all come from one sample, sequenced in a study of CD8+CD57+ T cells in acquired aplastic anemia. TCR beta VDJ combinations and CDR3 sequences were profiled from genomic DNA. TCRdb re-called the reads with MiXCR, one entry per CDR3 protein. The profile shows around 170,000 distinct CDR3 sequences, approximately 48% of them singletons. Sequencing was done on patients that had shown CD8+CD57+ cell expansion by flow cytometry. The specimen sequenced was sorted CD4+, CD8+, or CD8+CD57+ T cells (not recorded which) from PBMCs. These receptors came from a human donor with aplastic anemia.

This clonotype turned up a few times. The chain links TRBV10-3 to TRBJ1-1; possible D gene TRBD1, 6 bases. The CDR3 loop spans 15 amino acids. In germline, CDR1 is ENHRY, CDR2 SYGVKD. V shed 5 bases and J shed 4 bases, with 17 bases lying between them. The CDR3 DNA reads TGTGCCATCAGTAGTATGGAGAGGGGGTTCACTGAAGCTTTCTTT. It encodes CAISSMERGFTEAFF.

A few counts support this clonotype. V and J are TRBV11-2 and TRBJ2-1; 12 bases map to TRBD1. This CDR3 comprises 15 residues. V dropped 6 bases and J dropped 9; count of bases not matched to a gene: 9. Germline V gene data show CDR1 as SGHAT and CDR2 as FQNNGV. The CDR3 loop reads CASRDDRDRGPEQFF. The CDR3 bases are TGTGCCAGCAGAGATGACCGGGACAGGGGGCCTGAGCAGTTCTTC.

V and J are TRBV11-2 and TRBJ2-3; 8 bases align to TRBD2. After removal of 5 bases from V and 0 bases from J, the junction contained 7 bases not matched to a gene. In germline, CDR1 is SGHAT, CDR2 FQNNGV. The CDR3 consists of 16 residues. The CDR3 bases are TGTGCCAGCAGCACAACTAGCGGTGCTAGCACAGATACGCAGTATTTT. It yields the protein CASSTTSGASTDTQYF. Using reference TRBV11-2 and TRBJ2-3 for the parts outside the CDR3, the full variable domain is EAGVAQSPRYKIIEKRQSVAFWCNPISGHATLYWYQQILGQGPKLLIQFQNNGVVDDSQLPKDRFSAERLKGVDSTLKIQPAKLEDSAVYLCASSTTSGASTDTQYFGPGTRLTVL.

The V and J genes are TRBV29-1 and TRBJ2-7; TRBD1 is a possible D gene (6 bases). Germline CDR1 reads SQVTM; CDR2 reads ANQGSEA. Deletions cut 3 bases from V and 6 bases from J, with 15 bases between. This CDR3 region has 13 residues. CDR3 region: CSVEGHGFCEQYF. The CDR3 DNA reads TGCAGCGTTGAGGGACATGGGTTTTGCGAGCAGTACTTC.

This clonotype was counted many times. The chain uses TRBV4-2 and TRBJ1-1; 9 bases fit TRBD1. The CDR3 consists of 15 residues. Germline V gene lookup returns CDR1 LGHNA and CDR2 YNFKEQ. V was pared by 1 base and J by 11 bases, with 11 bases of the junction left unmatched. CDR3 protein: CASSQGSQGAMVAFF. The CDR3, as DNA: TGTGCCAGCAGCCAAGGTTCACAGGGGGCTATGGTCGCTTTCTTT.

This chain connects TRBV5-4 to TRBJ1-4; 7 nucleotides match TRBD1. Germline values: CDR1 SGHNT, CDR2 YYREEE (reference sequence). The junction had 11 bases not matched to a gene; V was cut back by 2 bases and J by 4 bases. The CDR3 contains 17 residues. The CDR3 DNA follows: TGTGCCAGCAGCTTCCAGCTACAGGGGACCAGTAATGAAAAACTGTTTTTT. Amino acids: CASSFQLQGTSNEKLFF. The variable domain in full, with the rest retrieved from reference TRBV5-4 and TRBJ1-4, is ETGVTQSPTHLIKTRGQQVTLRCSSQSGHNTVSWYQQALGQGPQFIFQYYREEENGRGNFPPRFSGLQFPNYSSELNVNALELDDSALYLCASSFQLQGTSNEKLFFGSGTQLSVL.

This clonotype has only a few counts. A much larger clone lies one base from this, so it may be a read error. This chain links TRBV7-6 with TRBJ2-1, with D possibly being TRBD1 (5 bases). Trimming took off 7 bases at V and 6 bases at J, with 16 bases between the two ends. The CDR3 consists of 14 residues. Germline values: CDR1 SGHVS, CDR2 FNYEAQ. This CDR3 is CASITGRYANEQFF. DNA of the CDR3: TGTGCCAGCATCACAGGCAGGTACGCCAATGAGCAGTTCTTC.

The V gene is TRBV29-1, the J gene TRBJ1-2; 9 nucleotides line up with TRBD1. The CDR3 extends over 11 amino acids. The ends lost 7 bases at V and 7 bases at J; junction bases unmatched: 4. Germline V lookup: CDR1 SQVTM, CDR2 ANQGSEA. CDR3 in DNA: TGCAGCGCAGGGGACAGGGCTGGCTACACCTTC. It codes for CSAGDRAGYTF.

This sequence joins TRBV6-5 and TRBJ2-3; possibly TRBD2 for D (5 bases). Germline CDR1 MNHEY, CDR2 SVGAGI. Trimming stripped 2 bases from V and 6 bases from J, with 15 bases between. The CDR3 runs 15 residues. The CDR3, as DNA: TGTGCCAGCAGTTACAGGGAGTTATATTTCGATACGCAGTATTTT. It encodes CASSYRELYFDTQYF.

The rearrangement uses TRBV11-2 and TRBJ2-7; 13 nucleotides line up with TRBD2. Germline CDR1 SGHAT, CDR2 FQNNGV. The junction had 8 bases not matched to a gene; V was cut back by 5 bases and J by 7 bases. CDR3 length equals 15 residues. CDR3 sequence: CASSPGLAGAREQYF. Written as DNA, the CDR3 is TGTGCCAGCAGCCCCGGACTAGCGGGAGCGAGAGAGCAGTACTTC.

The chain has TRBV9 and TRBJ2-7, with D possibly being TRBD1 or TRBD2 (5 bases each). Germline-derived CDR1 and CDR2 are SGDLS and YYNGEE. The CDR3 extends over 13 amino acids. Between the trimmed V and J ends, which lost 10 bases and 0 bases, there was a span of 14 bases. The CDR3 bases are TGTGCCTCTGGGGACCGCAGCTCCTACGAGCAGTACTTC. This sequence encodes CASGDRSSYEQYF.

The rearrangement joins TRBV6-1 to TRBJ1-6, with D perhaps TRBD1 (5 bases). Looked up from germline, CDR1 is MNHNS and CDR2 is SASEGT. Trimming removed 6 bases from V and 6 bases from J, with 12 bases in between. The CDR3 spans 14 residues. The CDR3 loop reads CASRLRVLNSPLHF. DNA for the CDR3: TGTGCCAGCAGGCTCAGGGTGCTTAATTCACCCCTCCACTTT.

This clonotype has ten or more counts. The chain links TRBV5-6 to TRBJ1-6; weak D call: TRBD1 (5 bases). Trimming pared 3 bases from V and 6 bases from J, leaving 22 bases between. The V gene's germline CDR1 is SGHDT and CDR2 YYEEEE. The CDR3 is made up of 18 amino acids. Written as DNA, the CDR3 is TGTGCCAGCAGCTCCTGGGGCACCCCTGAAGGGTTTAATTCACCCCTCCACTTT. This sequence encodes CASSSWGTPEGFNSPLHF.

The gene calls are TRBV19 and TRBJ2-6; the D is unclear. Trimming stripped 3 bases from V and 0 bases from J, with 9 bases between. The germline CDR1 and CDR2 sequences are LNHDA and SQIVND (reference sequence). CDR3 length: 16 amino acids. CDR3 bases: TGTGCCAGTAGTATCGGACGGTCCTCTGGGGCCAACGTCCTGACTTTC. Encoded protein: CASSIGRSSGANVLTF. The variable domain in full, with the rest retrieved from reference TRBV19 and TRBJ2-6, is DGGITQSPKYLFRKEGQNVTLSCEQNLNHDAMYWYRQDPGQGLRLIYYSQIVNDFQKGDIAEGYSVSREKKESFPLTVTSAQKNPTAFYLCASSIGRSSGANVLTFGAGSRLTVL.

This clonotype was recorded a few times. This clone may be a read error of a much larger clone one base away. CDR3 nucleotide sequence: TGTGCCATCAGTGACTCGAGGGTAGCGGGGGAAGAGACCCAGTACTTC. Translated: CAISDSRVAGEETQYF. The genes are TRBV6-4 and TRBJ2-5; 9 nucleotides line up with TRBD2. Germline V gene sequence: CDR1 MRHNA, CDR2 SNTAGT. CDR3 length equals 16 residues.

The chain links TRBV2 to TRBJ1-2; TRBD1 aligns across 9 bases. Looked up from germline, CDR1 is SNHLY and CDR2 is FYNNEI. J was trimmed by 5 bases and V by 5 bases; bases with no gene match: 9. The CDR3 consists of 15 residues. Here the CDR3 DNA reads TGTGCCAGCAGTCCATCGACAGGGGGAGAGTATGGCTACACCTTC. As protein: CASSPSTGGEYGYTF.

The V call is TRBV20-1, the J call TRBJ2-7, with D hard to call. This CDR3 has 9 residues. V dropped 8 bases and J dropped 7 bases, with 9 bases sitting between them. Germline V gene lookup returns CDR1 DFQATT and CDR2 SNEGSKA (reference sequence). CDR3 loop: CSPNKEQYF. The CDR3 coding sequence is TGCAGTCCCAACAAGGAGCAGTACTTC.

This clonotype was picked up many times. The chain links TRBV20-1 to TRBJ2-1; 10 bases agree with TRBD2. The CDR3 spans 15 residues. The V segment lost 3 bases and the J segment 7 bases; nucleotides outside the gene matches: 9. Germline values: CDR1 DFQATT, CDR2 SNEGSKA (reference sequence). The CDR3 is CSASTSGNIGNEQFF. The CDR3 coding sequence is TGCAGTGCTAGTACTAGCGGGAATATAGGGAATGAGCAGTTCTTC.

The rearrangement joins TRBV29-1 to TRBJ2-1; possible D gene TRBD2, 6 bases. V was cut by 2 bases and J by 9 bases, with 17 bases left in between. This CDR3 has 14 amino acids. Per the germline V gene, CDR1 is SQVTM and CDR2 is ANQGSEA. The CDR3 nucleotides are TGCAGCGTTGAAATGTCTAGCGTTCTTATTGAGCAGTTCTTC. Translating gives CSVEMSSVLIEQFF.

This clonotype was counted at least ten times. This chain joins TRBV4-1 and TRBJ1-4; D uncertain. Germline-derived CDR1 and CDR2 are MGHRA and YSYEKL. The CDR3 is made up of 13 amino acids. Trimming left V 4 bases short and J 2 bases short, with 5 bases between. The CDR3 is CASSRVTNEKLFF. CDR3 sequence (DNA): TGCGCCAGCAGCCGGGTGACTAATGAAAAACTGTTTTTT.

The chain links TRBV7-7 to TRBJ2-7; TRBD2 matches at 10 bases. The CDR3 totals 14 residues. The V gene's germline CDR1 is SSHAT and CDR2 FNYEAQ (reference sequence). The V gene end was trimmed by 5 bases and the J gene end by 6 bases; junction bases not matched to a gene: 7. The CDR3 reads CASSPQAGGTEQYF. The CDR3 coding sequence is TGTGCCAGCAGCCCACAAGCGGGGGGGACCGAGCAGTACTTC.

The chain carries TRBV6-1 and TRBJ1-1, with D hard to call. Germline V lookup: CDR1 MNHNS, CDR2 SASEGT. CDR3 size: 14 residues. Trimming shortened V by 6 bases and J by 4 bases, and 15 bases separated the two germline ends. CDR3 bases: TGTGCCAGCAGCCCGAGGGTAATGGGCACTGAAGCTTTCTTT. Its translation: CASSPRVMGTEAFF.

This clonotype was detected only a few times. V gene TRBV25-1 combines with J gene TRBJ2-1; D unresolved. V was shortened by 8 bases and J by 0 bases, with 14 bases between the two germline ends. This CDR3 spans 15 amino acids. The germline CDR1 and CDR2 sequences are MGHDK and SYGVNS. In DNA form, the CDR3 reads TGTGCCAGCCGGGCGGATAGTAGCTCCTACAATGAGCAGTTCTTC. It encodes CASRADSSSYNEQFF.